These T cell receptor beta chains were read from a single sample in a study of radiotherapy plus CTLA-4 blockade in lung cancer. Libraries were prepared by immunoSEQ multiplex PCR; TCRdb keeps only in-frame clonotypes and omits some of them. The sample has about 70,000 clones, 70% to 80% seen once. The material sequenced was peripheral blood, taken from a patient treated with radiotherapy plus ipilimumab. These receptors were taken from a human donor with non-small cell lung cancer who had a complete response to radiotherapy plus ipilimumab. Each CDR3 is given with its conserved first and last residue. D genes are given only for firm matches. A clone size is listed for some rows: how often the clone was seen (once, few, many), or a class if it is expanded.

TRBJ2-1	TRBD2	TRBV19	few	CASSIDIALAGNNEQFF	TGTGCCAGTAGTATAGATATTGCACTAGCGGGAAACAATGAGCAGTTCTTC
TRBJ2-3	TRBD2	TRBV7-8	.	CASGAGGTDTQYF	TGTGCCAGCGGCGCGGGAGGCACAGATACGCAGTATTTT
TRBJ1-4	TRBD1	TRBV7-2	few	CASTQGGRNEKLFF	TGTGCCAGCACCCAGGGGGGGAGGAATGAAAAACTGTTTTTT
TRBJ1-6	.	TRBV27	.	CASSLSRGATYNSPLHF	TGTGCCAGCAGTTTATCGCGGGGGGCTACCTATAATTCACCCCTCCACTTT
TRBJ1-1	.	TRBV20-1	.	CSAAGGKAFF	TGCAGTGCGGCAGGAGGTAAAGCTTTCTTT
TRBJ2-7	.	TRBV7-9	.	CASSLGPRAYEQYF	TGTGCCAGCAGCTTAGGTCCCAGGGCATACGAGCAGTACTTC
TRBJ2-5	.	TRBV7-7	.	CASSADVPGVGETQYF	TGTGCTAGCAGCGCGGACGTTCCGGGAGTAGGAGAGACCCAGTACTTC
TRBJ2-7	TRBD1	TRBV15	.	CATSRDSPSTGRLEGEQYF	TGTGCCACCAGCAGAGATTCTCCTTCGACAGGGCGCCTTGAGGGCGAGCAGTACTTC
TRBJ1-3	.	TRBV29-1	.	CSVEKGLSGNTIYF	TGCAGCGTTGAGAAGGGGCTCTCTGGAAACACCATATATTTT
TRBJ1-2	TRBD1	TRBV5-6	.	CASSKTGGGYTF	TGTGCCAGCAGCAAGACAGGGGGCGGCTACACCTTC
TRBJ2-5	.	TRBV6-5	.	CASSYGDFQETQYF	TGTGCCAGCAGTTATGGGGACTTCCAAGAGACCCAGTACTTC
TRBJ2-1	TRBD2	TRBV7-9	once	CASSPTGLAGANEQLF	TGTGCCAGCAGCCCCACCGGACTAGCGGGAGCCAATGAGCAGCTCTTC
TRBJ2-2	.	TRBV30	.	CAWSVQYANTGELFF	TGTGCCTGGAGTGTACAGTACGCGAACACCGGGGAGCTGTTTTTT
TRBJ1-2	TRBD1	TRBV19	.	CASSITGDGYTF	TGTGCCAGTAGTATCACAGGGGATGGCTACACCTTC
TRBJ1-5	.	TRBV4-1	once	CASSQESNQPQHF	TGCGCCAGCAGCCAAGAAAGCAATCAGCCCCAGCATTTT
TRBJ2-7	TRBD2	TRBV11-2	.	CASRAGTSGYEQYF	TGTGCCAGCAGGGCCGGGACTAGCGGGTACGAGCAGTACTTC
TRBJ2-3	.	TRBV29-1	.	CSANRDSTDTQYF	TGCAGCGCGAACCGGGACAGCACAGATACGCAGTATTTT
TRBJ1-2	.	TRBV6-8	.	CASSYTGGRGGYTF	TGTGCCAGCAGTTACACGGGGGGAAGAGGTGGCTACACCTTC
TRBJ1-3	TRBD1	TRBV18	once	CASSPQGAGGNTIYF	TGTGCCAGCTCACCCCAGGGGGCAGGTGGAAACACCATATATTTT
TRBJ2-5	TRBD2	TRBV14	.	CASSQGLTSGSGETQYF	TGTGCCAGCAGCCAAGGTCTAACTAGCGGGAGTGGCGAGACCCAGTACTTC
TRBJ2-1	.	TRBV5-1	.	CASSWALASVRNEQFF	TGCGCCAGCAGCTGGGCCCTAGCATCGGTTCGGAATGAGCAGTTCTTC
TRBJ1-2	TRBD1	TRBV19	few	CASSSTGGYDYTF	TGTGCCAGTAGTTCGACAGGGGGCTATGACTACACCTTC
TRBJ2-3	.	TRBV6-6	.	CASRTDNTDTQYF	TGTGCCAGCAGGACAGACAACACAGATACGCAGTATTTT
TRBJ2-1	TRBD1	TRBV6-1	.	CASSPRQGGRYEQFF	TGTGCCAGCAGTCCTCGACAGGGGGGCCGATATGAGCAGTTCTTC
TRBJ1-2	.	TRBV6-1	.	CASSEGQDVYTF	TGTGCCAGCAGTGAAGGACAGGACGTCTACACCTTC
TRBJ2-1	TRBD2	TRBV19	.	CASSILEAGGRNEQFF	TGTGCCAGTAGTATTCTGGAAGCGGGGGGGCGGAATGAGCAGTTCTTC
TRBJ1-1	.	TRBV2	.	CASSGRGRRGGTEAFF	TGTGCCAGCAGTGGAAGAGGGCGGCGAGGGGGAACTGAAGCTTTCTTT
TRBJ2-1	TRBD2	TRBV27	.	CASSLYETSGREQFF	TGTGCCAGCAGTTTATATGAGACTAGCGGGCGTGAGCAGTTCTTC
TRBJ1-5	.	TRBV2	.	CASTTGRASNQPQHF	TGTGCCAGCACGACGGGCAGGGCGAGCAATCAGCCCCAGCATTTT
TRBJ1-1	.	TRBV28	.	CASSLSGSNTEAFF	TGTGCCAGCAGTTTATCAGGCAGCAACACTGAAGCTTTCTTT
TRBJ1-1	.	TRBV6-6	.	CASSYSGGASEAFF	TGTGCCAGCAGTTACTCGGGGGGGGCATCTGAAGCTTTCTTT
TRBJ2-7	.	TRBV7-2	.	CASTIKGKMEGHEQYF	TGTGCCAGCACCATAAAAGGGAAGATGGAGGGTCACGAGCAGTACTTC
TRBJ2-6	.	TRBV9	.	CASSLLGDLSGANVLTF	TGTGCCAGCAGCTTACTGGGGGATCTCTCTGGGGCCAACGTCCTGACTTTC
TRBJ1-2	.	TRBV30	.	CAWLGGGYGYTF	TGTGCCTGGTTAGGGGGAGGCTATGGCTACACCTTC
TRBJ2-3	.	TRBV7-7	few	CASSLGVGVTDTQYF	TGTGCTAGCAGCTTAGGGGTGGGTGTCACAGATACGCAGTATTTT
TRBJ1-2	.	TRBV7-6	once	CASSFSGQSYGYTF	TGTGCCAGCAGCTTTTCAGGGCAGAGCTATGGCTACACCTTC
TRBJ1-1	.	TRBV28	.	CASNLGSRITEAFF	TGTGCCAGCAACCTAGGGTCCCGGATCACTGAAGCTTTCTTT
TRBJ1-2	.	TRBV7-9	few	CASSSSGRVRDYGYTF	TGTGCCAGCAGCTCCAGCGGGAGAGTACGGGACTATGGCTACACCTTC
TRBJ2-1	TRBD2	TRBV18	few	CASSNGRDNEQFF	TGTGCCAGCTCAAATGGGAGGGACAATGAGCAGTTCTTC
TRBJ1-1	.	TRBV23-1	.	CASSQHRQPNTEAFF	TGCGCCAGCAGTCAACACCGACAGCCAAACACTGAAGCTTTCTTT
TRBJ2-1	.	TRBV10-1	few	CASSEDPGNNEQFF	TGCGCCAGCAGTGAAGACCCTGGGAACAATGAGCAGTTCTTC
TRBJ1-6	.	TRBV6-5	.	CASSYSTSTRNSPLHF	TGTGCCAGCAGTTACTCGACCTCGACGAGGAATTCACCCCTCCACTTT
TRBJ1-2	.	TRBV6-5	.	CASSPQDGFWGYTF	TGTGCCAGCAGTCCCCAGGACGGCTTCTGGGGCTACACCTTC
TRBJ2-1	.	TRBV2	.	CASSERGQKGPEQFF	TGTGCCAGCAGTGAGCGAGGACAGAAGGGCCCTGAGCAGTTCTTC
TRBJ2-5	TRBD1	TRBV18	once	CASSPRLDREETQYF	TGTGCCAGCTCACCCCGACTGGACAGGGAAGAGACCCAGTACTTC
TRBJ1-2	.	TRBV6-1	.	CASSDPSGTEVYGYTF	TGTGCCAGCAGTGACCCTTCCGGGACGGAAGTCTATGGCTACACCTTC
TRBJ1-1	.	TRBV18	.	CASSPRTGGDVNTEAFF	TGTGCCAGCTCACCACGGACGGGGGGCGATGTGAACACTGAAGCTTTCTTT
TRBJ2-1	.	TRBV28	.	CASRTEGYYNEQFF	TGTGCCAGCCGTACCGAGGGATACTACAATGAGCAGTTCTTC
TRBJ2-7	TRBD1	TRBV7-9	.	CASSSRDRGEQYF	TGTGCCAGCAGCTCCCGGGACAGGGGCGAGCAGTACTTC